The clone carrying this TCR beta chain was seen many times. Its antigen is unknown. This entry belongs to a study of T cells in Graves' hyperthyroidism and ophthalmopathy. General study results and limits: Among thyroid clonotypes expanded above 0.001, most also appeared in blood.

Between the trimmed V and J ends, which lost 6 bases and 4 bases, there was a span of 11 bases. The CDR3 is 13 amino acids. Researchers amplified the TCR beta CDR3 regions from RNA transcripts. The HTBI primer set served for first-round RT-PCR of the TCR CDR3. A single record per CDR3 protein comes from TCRdb applying MiXCR to the multiplex PCR reads. Among over 300,000 distinct CDR3 sequences listed, over 11% were seen once. Sequencing was performed on blood. This chain links TRBV12-3 or TRBV12-4 with TRBJ2-3; possibly TRBD2 for D (6 bases). This sequence was found in an older woman with Graves' hyperthyroidism. The CDR3 here is CASRLGSADTQYF. CDR3 nucleotides: TGTGCCAGCAGGCTCGGGAGTGCAGATACGCAGTATTTT.